Listed below are T cell receptor beta chains from one sample, sequenced in a study of technical replicates of blood from a handful of donors. Assay used: immunoSEQ multiplex PCR; TCRdb lists only in-frame clones, some missing. This table holds approximately 94,000 clones, 90% to 96% found once. The sequencing sample was made of T cells isolated from PBMCs. The receptor set was obtained from a human donor in good health. Both conserved end residues are part of each CDR3. D genes are given only for firm matches. Size tells how often a clone was seen (once, few, many) or the class of an expanded clone, and some rows leave it out.

cdr3_length	clone_size	d_call	v_call	j_call	cdr3_aa	cdr3_nt
13	-	-	TRBV7-8	TRBJ2-7	CASSSAESYEQYF	TGTGCCAGCAGCTCGGCGGAATCCTACGAGCAGTACTTC
17	-	TRBD1	TRBV7-2	TRBJ1-2	CASSFYHRGEFIYGYTF	TGTGCCAGCAGCTTTTACCACAGGGGGGAATTTATCTATGGCTACACCTTC
13	-	-	TRBV29-1	TRBJ2-5	CSVEKGYQETQYF	TGCAGCGTTGAAAAGGGGTACCAAGAGACCCAGTACTTC
13	-	TRBD1	TRBV11-1	TRBJ1-3	CASSWTGGNTIYF	TGTGCCAGCAGCTGGACAGGTGGAAACACCATATATTTT
15	-	-	TRBV5-1	TRBJ1-2	CASRPRGDSTYGYTF	TGCGCCAGCAGGCCGCGCGGGGATTCGACCTATGGCTACACCTTC
17	-	TRBD1	TRBV18	TRBJ2-6	CASSPETGGTGANVLTF	TGTGCCAGCTCACCAGAGACAGGGGGGACTGGGGCCAACGTCCTGACTTTC
15	-	TRBD1	TRBV6-5	TRBJ1-1	CASSYSMTGRTEAFF	TGTGCCAGCAGTTACTCGATGACAGGGAGAACTGAAGCTTTCTTT
17	-	-	TRBV27	TRBJ2-2	CASSQAPFREDTGELFF	TGTGCCAGCAGCCAAGCCCCTTTCCGGGAAGACACCGGGGAGCTGTTTTTT
15	-	TRBD1	TRBV6-5	TRBJ2-3	CASSAGQGPGDTQYF	TGTGCCAGCAGTGCCGGACAGGGACCGGGAGATACGCAGTATTTT
14	-	-	TRBV28	TRBJ1-4	CASSPVVRQEKLFF	TGTGCCAGCAGCCCTGTTGTTCGACAGGAAAAACTGTTTTTT
13	once	TRBD1	TRBV6-1	TRBJ2-7	CASSFGQAYEQYF	TGTGCCAGCAGCTTCGGACAGGCCTACGAGCAGTACTTC
15	-	-	TRBV9	TRBJ2-1	CASSVRGGSYNEQFF	TGTGCCAGCAGCGTAAGAGGGGGCTCCTACAATGAGCAGTTCTTC
16	-	TRBD2	TRBV11-2	TRBJ2-1	CASSLDFAGGYNEQFF	TGTGCCAGCAGCTTAGACTTTGCGGGAGGGTACAATGAGCAGTTCTTC
11	-	-	TRBV30	TRBJ1-1	CAWKGDTEAFF	TGTGCCTGGAAAGGGGACACTGAAGCTTTCTTT
15	-	TRBD2	TRBV27	TRBJ2-7	CASSLVAGGSYEQYF	TGTGCCAGCAGTTTGGTAGCGGGAGGGTCCTACGAGCAGTACTTC
13	-	-	TRBV19	TRBJ1-1	CASRSTGTTEAFF	TGTGCCAGTAGGTCCACAGGGACCACTGAAGCTTTCTTT
14	-	-	TRBV27	TRBJ1-4	CASSDGGTNEKLFF	TGTGCCAGCAGCGACGGAGGAACTAATGAAAAACTGTTTTTT